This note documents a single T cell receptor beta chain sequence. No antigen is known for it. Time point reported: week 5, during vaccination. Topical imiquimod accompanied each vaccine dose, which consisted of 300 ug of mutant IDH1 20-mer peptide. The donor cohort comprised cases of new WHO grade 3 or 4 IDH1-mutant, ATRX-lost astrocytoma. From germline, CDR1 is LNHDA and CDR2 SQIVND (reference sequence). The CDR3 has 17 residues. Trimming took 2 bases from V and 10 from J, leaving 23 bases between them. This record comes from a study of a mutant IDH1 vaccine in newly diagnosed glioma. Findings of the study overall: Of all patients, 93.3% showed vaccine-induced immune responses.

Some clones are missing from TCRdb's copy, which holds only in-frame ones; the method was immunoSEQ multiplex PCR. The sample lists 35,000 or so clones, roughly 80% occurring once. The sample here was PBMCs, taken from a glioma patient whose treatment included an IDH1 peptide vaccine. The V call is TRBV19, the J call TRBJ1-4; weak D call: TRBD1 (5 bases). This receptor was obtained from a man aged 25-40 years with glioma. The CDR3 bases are TGTGCCAGTAGTATAACCCCCAGACAGTCTTCTTTTGGAAAACTGTTTTTT. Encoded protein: CASSITPRQSSFGKLFF.